This TCR beta chain was recovered during a study of T cells in Graves' hyperthyroidism and ophthalmopathy. This CDR3 has 14 amino acids. Trimming removed 0 bases from V and 7 bases from J, with 13 bases in between. CDR1 and CDR2 from the germline V gene are MNHEY and SVGAGI. Overall study results and limits: In validation, the model predicted ophthalmopathy. These predictions came a median approximately 6.5 months before onset.

As concerns this clonotype: Its antigen is unidentified.

The source material, RNA transcripts, was used to amplify TCR beta CDR3 regions. In the first-round RT-PCR of the TCR CDR3, the HTBI primer set was used. One entry per CDR3 protein results from TCRdb running MiXCR on the multiplex PCR reads. The sample holds 300,000 to 400,000 distinct CDR3 sequences; more than 11% are singletons and the top ten take about 26%. Participants, patients aged 18 to 65, had newly diagnosed hyperthyroidism with a duration under 2 months. Material for sequencing was blood. The receptor comes from a woman under 40 with Graves' hyperthyroidism. V and J are TRBV6-5 and TRBJ2-7; tentative D call: TRBD2 (5 bases). CDR3: CASSYSQRPGEQYF. CDR3 coding DNA: TGTGCCAGCAGTTACTCCCAACGGCCGGGGGAGCAGTACTTC.